This passage covers 27 T cell receptor beta chains from one sample sequenced in a study of blood T cell repertoires in COVID-19. The table came from immunoSEQ multiplex PCR; TCRdb's copy has only in-frame clones and leaves some out. The sample has some 450,000 clones, approximately 90% seen once. Sequencing input: peripheral blood. These receptors originate from a man in his late teens or twenties with COVID-19, enrolled during active disease.

V usage is TRBV11-2 and J usage is TRBJ2-1; 7 nucleotides agree with TRBD2. The CDR3 consists of 15 residues. Germline values: CDR1 SGHAT, CDR2 FQNNGV. Trimming removed 2 bases from V and 2 bases from J; junction bases left unmatched: 3. DNA of the CDR3: TGTGCCAGCAGCTTATCCCGGGGGGCCTACAATGAGCAGTTCTTC. This encodes CASSLSRGAYNEQFF.

This chain links TRBV11-3 with TRBJ2-1, with 8 bases identical to TRBD2. J was trimmed by 2 bases and V by 6 bases; bases with no gene match: 12. The CDR3 is made up of 17 amino acids. The germline gives CDR1 SGHNT, CDR2 YENEEA. The CDR3 bases are TGTGCCAGCAGAAGAAGAACAGCGGGAGTGACCTACAATGAGCAGTTCTTC. It specifies CASRRRTAGVTYNEQFF. Combining the CDR3 with reference TRBV11-3 and TRBJ2-1 gives the whole variable domain EAGVVQSPRYKIIEKKQPVAFWCNPISGHNTLYWYLQNLGQGPELLIRYENEEAVDDSQLPKDRFSAERLKGVDSTLKIQPAELGDSAVYLCASRRRTAGVTYNEQFFGPGTRLTVL.

This clone showed up just a few times. V usage is TRBV2 and J usage is TRBJ1-6, with 7 bases fitting TRBD1. V shed 6 bases and J 9 bases; nucleotides not matched to a gene: 14. This CDR3 comprises 16 residues. The V gene's germline CDR1 is SNHLY and CDR2 FYNNEI. Here the CDR3 DNA reads TGTGCCAGCAGCCTGACAGGGATAGCCATCGGTTCACCCCTCCACTTT. As protein: CASSLTGIAIGSPLHF.

This chain joins TRBV11-3 and TRBJ2-2; 9 nucleotides line up with TRBD2. CDR1 is SGHNT, CDR2 YENEEA, per germline. This CDR3 is 18 amino acids long. Unmatched junction bases numbered 12, after V lost 1 base and J lost 6 bases. CDR3 bases: TGTGCCAGCAGCTTAGGGGTAATCGGCGGGAGGGCCCCCGGGGAGCTGTTTTTT. Amino acids: CASSLGVIGGRAPGELFF.

CDR3 DNA sequence: TGTGCCAGCAGCCTTGGTCCCACTAGTTCAATGAGGAATGAGCAGTTCTTC. Translating it yields CASSLGPTSSMRNEQFF. The chain links TRBV7-9 to TRBJ2-1; weak D call: TRBD2 (5 bases). The CDR3 is 17 amino acids. Germline values: CDR1 SEHNR, CDR2 FQNEAQ (reference sequence). V was cut by 5 bases and J by 7 bases, with 24 bases left in between.

The CDR3: CASSDSLGYTF. CDR3 DNA sequence: TGTGCCAGTAGTGACAGTCTTGGCTACACCTTC. The chain couples TRBV19 to TRBJ1-2, with D perhaps TRBD1 (5 bases). CDR1 and CDR2 from the germline V gene are LNHDA and SQIVND (reference sequence). This CDR3 spans 11 amino acids. V was shortened by 5 bases and J by 7 bases, with 8 bases between the two germline ends.

The J gene is TRBJ2-5, the V gene TRBV9; 7 bases are shared with TRBD2. Germline loops: CDR1 SGDLS, CDR2 YYNGEE. V dropped 3 bases and J dropped 2; count of bases not matched to a gene: 7. The CDR3 contains 15 residues. The CDR3 DNA is TGTGCCAGCAGCGCGGGAGGACTGCATCAAGAGACCCAGTACTTC. Translating gives CASSAGGLHQETQYF.

The V gene is TRBV2, the J gene TRBJ2-7, with 8 bases matching TRBD1. The J segment lost 1 base and the V segment lost 4 bases, leaving 3 bases of the junction unmatched. Per germline, CDR1 SNHLY and CDR2 FYNNEI. CDR3 size: 14 residues. CDR3 bases: TGTGCCAGCAGTGGGCAGGGGGCATCCTACGAGCAGTACTTC. Its protein is CASSGQGASYEQYF.

V gene TRBV5-1 combines with J gene TRBJ2-5; 7 nucleotides line up with TRBD1. V lost 7 bases, J lost 0 bases, and 3 bases stayed unmatched. Germline V gene lookup returns CDR1 SGHRS and CDR2 YFSETQ. The length of the CDR3 is 13 residues. The CDR3 here is CASRQGHQETQYF. Written as DNA, the CDR3 is TGCGCCAGCCGACAGGGCCACCAAGAGACCCAGTACTTC.

This chain uses TRBV18 with TRBJ2-7; 7 bases line up with TRBD1. CDR1 is KGHSH and CDR2 is LQKENI in the germline V gene. The CDR3 covers 14 residues. V lost 3 bases and J lost 3; bases outside the gene matches: 5. CDR3 loop: CASSPRQGIYEQYF. In DNA form, the CDR3 reads TGTGCCAGCTCACCTCGACAGGGAATCTACGAGCAGTACTTC. Supplemented by reference TRBV18 and TRBJ2-7, the full variable domain reads NAGVMQNPRHLVRRRGQEARLRCSPMKGHSHVYWYRQLPEEGLKFMVYLQKENIIDESGMPKERFSAEFPKEGPSILRIQQVVRGDSAAYFCASSPRQGIYEQYFGPGTRLTVT.

This clone has just a few counts. The chain uses TRBV3-1 (or the pseudogene TRBV3-2) and TRBJ2-1, with 8 bases lining up with TRBD2. CDR1 LGHDT and CDR2 YNNKEL come from the germline V gene (reference sequence). This CDR3 spans 16 amino acids. Trimming removed 4 bases from V and 1 base from J; junction bases left unmatched: 6. The CDR3 region is CASSPLSGSSYNEQFF. In nucleotides, the CDR3 is TGTGCCAGCAGCCCCTTAAGCGGGAGTTCCTACAATGAGCAGTTCTTC.

J is TRBJ2-2 and V is TRBV5-1; 7 bases line up with TRBD2. V trimming: 3 bases; J trimming: 6 bases; junction bases outside the gene matches: 5. Germline loops: CDR1 SGHRS, CDR2 YFSETQ. CDR3 size: 14 residues. The CDR3 is CASSSTSEAGELFF. In DNA, the CDR3 is TGCGCCAGCAGCTCCACTAGCGAGGCCGGGGAGCTGTTTTTT.

V is TRBV7-9 and J is TRBJ2-2; 11 bases match TRBD2. CDR3 size: 17 residues. V trimming: 5 bases; J trimming: 5 bases; junction bases outside the gene matches: 10. Germline V CDR1 and CDR2: SEHNR, FQNEAQ (reference sequence). The CDR3 DNA reads as TGTGCCAGCAGCCCCGTCCTAGCGGGAGGAAGGACCGGGGAGCTGTTTTTT. The encoded protein is CASSPVLAGGRTGELFF.

J is TRBJ1-1 and V is TRBV18; TRBD1 is a possible D gene (6 bases). CDR1 and CDR2 from the germline V gene are KGHSH and LQKENI. V was trimmed by 4 bases and J by 1 base, leaving 10 bases between them. CDR3 size: 14 residues. This CDR3 is CASSRTVRNTEAFF. CDR3 DNA: TGTGCCAGCTCACGGACAGTTAGGAACACTGAAGCTTTCTTT.

V and J are TRBV30 and TRBJ2-7, with D perhaps matching TRBD1 (5 bases). The ends were cut back, 3 bases at V and 7 bases at J, with 25 bases in the middle. The germline CDR1 and CDR2 sequences are GTSNPN and SVGIG (reference sequence). CDR3 length: 16 amino acids. CDR3 DNA sequence: TGTGCCTGGAGGGCGGTGGGGCCCGTAAGGGTAGGGGAGCAGTACTTC. This encodes CAWRAVGPVRVGEQYF.

The chain is built from TRBV4-1 and TRBJ2-5; TRBD2 aligns across 9 bases. V was clipped by 4 bases and J by 4 bases; unmatched bases: 4. The CDR3 contains 14 residues. The V gene's germline CDR1 is MGHRA and CDR2 YSYEKL. As DNA, the CDR3 is TGCGCCAGCAGCCGGGGACTAGCCGCAGAGACCCAGTACTTC. It yields the protein CASSRGLAAETQYF.

The rearrangement links TRBV20-1 to TRBJ2-1, with D maybe TRBD1 (5 bases). This CDR3 is 11 amino acids long. Between the trimmed V and J ends, which lost 2 bases and 9 bases, there was a span of 8 bases. The germline V gene encodes CDR1 DFQATT and CDR2 SNEGSKA (reference sequence). The chain's CDR3 is CSARKGFEQFF. The CDR3 nucleotides are TGCAGTGCTAGAAAGGGGTTTGAGCAGTTCTTC.

This chain connects TRBV7-2 to TRBJ1-1; 7 bases are a match to TRBD1. The CDR3 sequence is 14 residues long. V lost 5 bases, J lost 5 bases, and 8 bases stayed unmatched. CDR1 and CDR2 from the germline V gene are SGHTA and FQGNSA. The CDR3 sequence: CASSQQGMWTEAFF. CDR3 sequence (DNA): TGTGCCAGCAGCCAACAGGGGATGTGGACTGAAGCTTTCTTT.

The chain employs TRBV12-5 and TRBJ2-3; TRBD1 might be the D (6 bases). CDR1 and CDR2 (germline): LGHNT, FRNRAP. CDR3 size: 15 residues. V was clipped by 1 base and J by 2 bases, with 10 bases between them. In nucleotides, the CDR3 is TGTGCTAGTGGTTTGGGGGGGCGGAACACAGATACGCAGTATTTT. It is translated as CASGLGGRNTDTQYF. The full variable domain, its missing parts supplied by reference TRBV12-5 and TRBJ2-3, is DARVTQTPRHKVTEMGQEVTMRCQPILGHNTVFWYRQTMMQGLELLAYFRNRAPLDDSGMPKDRFSAEMPDATLATLKIQPSEPRDSAVYFCASGLGGRNTDTQYFGPGTRLTVL.

The rearrangement joins TRBV18 to TRBJ2-5, with 7 bases fitting TRBD2. The germline V gene has CDR1 KGHSH and CDR2 LQKENI. V shed 2 bases, J shed 3 bases, and the junction held 3 bases outside the gene matches. The CDR3 spans 14 residues. CDR3 sequence (DNA): TGTGCCAGCTCACCAAGGACTAGTGAAGAGACCCAGTACTTC. Its protein is CASSPRTSEETQYF.

The gene calls are TRBV19 and TRBJ2-7; TRBD1 is a possible D gene (5 bases). Germline lookup yields CDR1 LNHDA and CDR2 SQIVND (reference sequence). V lost 3 bases to trimming and J lost 2 bases, with 11 bases between them. This CDR3 spans 14 amino acids. The CDR3 protein is CASSITGRAYEQYF. The CDR3 nucleotides are TGTGCCAGTAGTATTACGGGCAGGGCCTACGAGCAGTACTTC.

This sequence joins TRBV7-7 and TRBJ2-7, with TRBD1 as a possible D gene (6 bases). Between the trimmed V and J ends, which lost 2 bases and 1 base, there was a span of 12 bases. CDR1 SSHAT and CDR2 FNYEAQ come from the germline V gene (reference sequence). The length of the CDR3 is 15 residues. The CDR3 here is CASSLRSGVSYEQYF. The CDR3 region has the DNA TGTGCCAGCAGCTTAAGGTCAGGGGTATCCTACGAGCAGTACTTC.

This chain uses TRBV19 with TRBJ1-2; TRBD1 is a possible D gene (6 bases). The CDR3 loop spans 15 amino acids. The V gene lost 6 bases and the J gene lost 7 bases, with 21 bases spanning the gap. Per germline, CDR1 LNHDA and CDR2 SQIVND (reference sequence). The CDR3 loop reads CASRSGQPNESGYTF. DNA for the CDR3: TGTGCCAGTAGAAGCGGACAGCCGAACGAGTCTGGCTACACCTTC.

This chain's CDR3 is CASSSGLAYEQYF. CDR3 DNA: TGCGCCAGCAGCTCTGGACTAGCTTACGAGCAGTACTTC. This sequence joins TRBV4-1 and TRBJ2-7; 8 positions match TRBD2. CDR3 size: 13 residues. The germline gives CDR1 MGHRA, CDR2 YSYEKL. V dropped 5 bases and J dropped 4; count of bases not matched to a gene: 4.

The chain carries TRBV5-1 and TRBJ2-1; 9 nucleotides agree with TRBD2. The ends lost 0 bases at V and 6 bases at J; junction bases unmatched: 7. The CDR3 has 16 amino acids. Germline CDR1 is SGHRS and CDR2 is YFSETQ. The DNA for the CDR3 is TGCGCCAGCAGCTTGGAGGGGCGGGAGGGGTCCAATGAGCAGTTCTTC. Its translation is CASSLEGREGSNEQFF.

This chain connects TRBV11-3 to TRBJ2-1; 13 nucleotides align to TRBD2. With V trimmed by 5 bases and J by 6 bases, 10 bases remained unmatched. Germline V lookup: CDR1 SGHNT, CDR2 YENEEA. The CDR3 totals 17 residues. This chain's CDR3 is CASSTAQTSGRSNEQFF. The CDR3 nucleotides read TGTGCCAGCAGCACAGCCCAGACTAGCGGGAGGTCCAATGAGCAGTTCTTC. The full variable domain, in which reference TRBV11-3 and TRBJ2-1 provide the parts outside the CDR3, is EAGVVQSPRYKIIEKKQPVAFWCNPISGHNTLYWYLQNLGQGPELLIRYENEEAVDDSQLPKDRFSAERLKGVDSTLKIQPAELGDSAVYLCASSTAQTSGRSNEQFFGPGTRLTVL.

This chain uses TRBV7-3 with TRBJ1-4, with D possibly TRBD1 on 6 matching bases. The germline CDR1 and CDR2 sequences are SGHTA and FQGTGA. Trimming took off 0 bases at V and 8 bases at J, with 10 bases between the two ends. There are 14 residues in the CDR3. CDR3 in amino acids: CASSLTSRGEKLFF. CDR3 nucleotide sequence: TGTGCCAGCAGCTTAACAAGCAGGGGCGAAAAACTGTTTTTT.